The TCR beta chain under discussion was sequenced for a study of shared clonotypes between healthy human individuals. For the study at large: Per-donor plates numbered three CD4 naive, three CD4 memory, two CD8 naive and one CD8 memory. The study, taken as a whole, reports: When compared with the clonotypes that were shared by all four sorted-subset donors, the non-shared clonotypes turned out to have lower generation probabilities.

Naive CD8 cells lacked CD45RO, underwent positive selection for CCR7 and left out terminally differentiated effector memory CD45RA+ cells. The junction had 6 bases not matched to a gene; V was cut back by 6 bases and J by 5 bases. Looked up from germline, CDR1 is MDHEN and CDR2 is SYDVKM. The CDR3 sequence is 14 residues long. This clone was counted only a few times. Its antigen is as yet unknown. In the authors' workflow: From ImmunoSEQ came sequences covering only the junction and carrying no quality scores, so filtering differed. TCRdb keeps only in-frame clones here, not all; method: immunoSEQ multiplex PCR. V, J and clone size are those of that table, while D and trimming were read from the DNA. Of millions of clones listed, about 94% are singletons.

Sequenced: naive CD8+ T cells sorted from blood. The sequence was collected from a man aged 18 to 30 in good health. V is TRBV28 and J is TRBJ2-5; 10 bases are a match to TRBD2. The CDR3 here is CASSGLAAVETQYF. The CDR3, as DNA: TGTGCCAGCAGCGGACTAGCGGCGGTTGAGACCCAGTACTTC.